One and the same sample provided the 32 T cell receptor beta chains below, sequenced in a study of yellow fever vaccine responses in identical twins (dated 2018 in TCRdb). The library relied on RT-PCR. Sequencing relied on an Illumina HiSeq 2500. Starting from the raw public reads, TCRdb applied fastp trimming at Q25, assembled clones with MiXCR and retained in-frame beta chains. Every CDR3 protein is listed once, alongside the most common genes and DNA of its rows. The sample table holds 35,000 or so distinct CDR3 sequences, of which less than 70% were seen once. The ten top clones hold 4.5% to 5% of the sample. The source material was T cells from blood (PBMCs), unsorted or a sorted subset (not recorded which), sampled before or after yellow fever vaccination (not recorded which). These receptors were collected from a woman under 30 who received the yellow fever vaccine. Donor details come from another sample of the same person, matched by shared clones.

This clonotype has a single count. J is TRBJ2-7 and V is TRBV4-2; TRBD2 matches 10 bases. Trimming cost V 5 bases and J 4 bases; bases outside gene matches: 11. This CDR3 spans 16 amino acids. Germline CDR1 is LGHNA and CDR2 is YNFKEQ. The CDR3, as DNA: TGTGCCAGCAGCTCCCGAACTAGCGGGGCTCATTACGAGCAGTACTTC. Amino acid sequence: CASSSRTSGAHYEQYF.

V gene TRBV29-1 combines with J gene TRBJ2-2; 10 nucleotides line up with TRBD2. J gave up 7 bases and V 0 bases, and 5 bases lay outside the gene matches. CDR3 size: 15 residues. Germline loops: CDR1 SQVTM, CDR2 ANQGSEA. CDR3 sequence: CSVEELAGRIGELFF. In DNA, the CDR3 is TGCAGCGTTGAAGAACTAGCGGGACGGATCGGGGAGCTGTTTTTT.

This chain joins TRBV19 and TRBJ2-5; D not resolved. The CDR3 length is 12 residues. Germline CDR1 LNHDA, CDR2 SQIVND (reference sequence). The V end was cut by 3 bases, the J end by 2 bases, with 4 bases between. The CDR3: CASSMQQETQYF. The CDR3 DNA reads as TGTGCCAGTAGTATGCAGCAAGAGACCCAGTACTTC.

The chain is built from TRBV20-1 and TRBJ1-1; D is uncertain. V lost 6 bases to trimming and J lost 4 bases, with 15 bases between them. The length of the CDR3 is 13 residues. Per the germline V gene, CDR1 is DFQATT and CDR2 is SNEGSKA (reference sequence). This chain's CDR3 is CSAPPLRSTEAFF. CDR3 nucleotides: TGCAGTGCCCCTCCCCTAAGGTCCACTGAAGCTTTCTTT.

This chain joins TRBV6-2 or TRBV6-3 and TRBJ2-3, with D unclear. Trimming took off 2 bases at V and 8 bases at J, with 14 bases between the two ends. Germline V gene data show CDR1 as MNHEY and CDR2 as SVGEGT. CDR3 size: 14 residues. The CDR3 nucleotides are TGTGCCAGCAGTTACGATTCAGTCACGGCTACGCAGTATTTT. Protein product: CASSYDSVTATQYF.

This chain links TRBV7-3 with TRBJ2-5; tentative D call: TRBD2 (5 bases). Trimming left V 2 bases short and J 7 bases short, with 14 bases between. Germline CDR1 SGHTA, CDR2 FQGTGA. The CDR3 sequence is 14 residues long. CDR3 amino acids: CASSLGDRGTTQYF. The CDR3 DNA reads as TGTGCCAGCAGCTTAGGGGATCGGGGAACGACCCAGTACTTC.

J is TRBJ1-1 and V is TRBV10-3, with 8 positions matching TRBD1. This CDR3 is 13 amino acids long. Germline V CDR1 and CDR2: ENHRY, SYGVKD. The trim removed 11 bases at V and 4 bases at J, leaving 9 bases unmatched. The CDR3 DNA reads TGTGCCGCAACCGGAGACAGGGGCACTGAAGCTTTCTTT. Protein product: CAATGDRGTEAFF.

V gene TRBV2 combines with J gene TRBJ2-2; D is undetermined. The CDR3 spans 11 residues. Looked up from germline, CDR1 is SNHLY and CDR2 is FYNNEI. V lost 7 bases and J lost 4, with 4 bases in between. CDR3 coding DNA: TGTGCCAGCATCGGCACCGGGGAGCTGTTTTTT. Translation: CASIGTGELFF.

The gene calls are TRBV5-1 and TRBJ1-1; D is perhaps TRBD1 (5 bases). The CDR3 spans 14 residues. Germline V CDR1 and CDR2: SGHRS, YFSETQ. The V gene lost 6 bases and the J gene lost 0 bases, with 12 bases spanning the gap. The CDR3 sequence: CASTRGLLNTEAFF. The CDR3 DNA is TGCGCCAGCACCCGGGGACTCTTGAACACTGAAGCTTTCTTT.

Written as DNA, the CDR3 is TGTGCCAGTAGTGAGGGACTAGCGGTCTACAATGAGCAGTTCTTC. It translates to CASSEGLAVYNEQFF. The V call is TRBV19, the J call TRBJ2-1, with 11 bases identical to TRBD2. CDR3 size: 15 residues. V trimming: 5 bases; J trimming: 3 bases; junction bases outside the gene matches: 3. The germline gives CDR1 LNHDA, CDR2 SQIVND (reference sequence).

This clonotype came up once. This chain joins TRBV10-3 and TRBJ1-1; D unresolved. Per germline, CDR1 ENHRY and CDR2 SYGVKD. V lost 0 bases to trimming and J lost 3 bases, with 2 bases between them. This CDR3 is 12 amino acids long. CDR3 protein: CAISESDTEAFF. Written as DNA, the CDR3 is TGTGCCATCAGTGAGTCCGACACTGAAGCTTTCTTT.

The CDR3 DNA is TGTGCCAGCAGCCGTACTAGCGGGACTTACAATGAGCAGTTCTTC. It is translated as CASSRTSGTYNEQFF. This rearrangement joins TRBV11-1 to TRBJ2-1; 10 bases agree with TRBD2. This CDR3 region has 15 residues. V shed 5 bases, J shed 4 bases, and the junction held 5 bases outside the gene matches. Germline CDR1 is SGHAT and CDR2 is FQDESV (reference sequence).

The V call is TRBV13, the J call TRBJ2-1; D perhaps matches TRBD2 (5 bases). Trimming took 8 bases from V and 0 from J, leaving 11 bases between them. Germline CDR1 and CDR2: PRHDT and FYEKMQ (reference sequence). CDR3 length: 14 amino acids. The CDR3 bases are TGTGCCAGCCGTGTGCGGGCCTCCTACAATGAGCAGTTCTTC. Translated, it gives CASRVRASYNEQFF.

The sample holds a few counts of this clonotype. The CDR3 bases are TGTGCCAGCAGCCTCGGGACAGCCTATGGCTACACCTTC. The encoded protein is CASSLGTAYGYTF. This chain connects TRBV11-1 to TRBJ1-2, with 7 bases lining up with TRBD1. Germline loops: CDR1 SGHAT, CDR2 FQDESV (reference sequence). The junction had 4 bases not matched to a gene; V was cut back by 5 bases and J by 4 bases. The CDR3 contains 13 residues.

The V call is TRBV11-1, the J call TRBJ2-1; 10 bases align to TRBD1. Trimming took 5 bases from V and 7 from J; bases not matched to a gene: 8. Germline assignment: CDR1 SGHAT and CDR2 FQDESV (reference sequence). The length of the CDR3 is 15 residues. CDR3 region: CASSRSGTGVNEQFF. The CDR3 coding sequence is TGTGCCAGCAGCCGATCGGGGACAGGGGTAAATGAGCAGTTCTTC. The full variable domain, with the rest looked up from reference TRBV11-1 and TRBJ2-1, is EAEVAQSPRYKITEKSQAVAFWCDPISGHATLYWYRQILGQGPELLVQFQDESVVDDSQLPKDRFSAERLKGVDSTLKIQPAELGDSAMYLCASSRSGTGVNEQFFGPGTRLTVL.

This clonotype was recorded a few times. V gene TRBV2 combines with J gene TRBJ2-2; 7 bases fit TRBD2. The V gene's germline CDR1 is SNHLY and CDR2 FYNNEI. The CDR3 consists of 18 residues. After removal of 7 bases from V and 0 bases from J, the junction contained 14 bases not matched to a gene. The CDR3 here is CASKSTQRGKTNTGELFF. CDR3 DNA sequence: TGTGCCAGCAAGTCGACTCAGCGGGGAAAAACGAACACCGGGGAGCTGTTTTTT.

CDR3 loop: CASSPRTSNTEAFF. In nucleotides, the CDR3 is TGTGCCAGCTCACCGAGAACATCGAACACTGAAGCTTTCTTT. V is TRBV18 and J is TRBJ1-1; no firm D call. There are 14 residues in the CDR3. Germline values: CDR1 KGHSH, CDR2 LQKENI. Deletions cut 3 bases from V and 1 base from J, with 9 bases between.

The genes are TRBV3-1 and TRBJ1-6; no definite D call. Germline CDR1 and CDR2: LGHDT and YNNKEL (reference sequence). Trimming stripped 1 base from V and 9 bases from J, with 13 bases between. This CDR3 contains 15 residues. CDR3 nucleotides: TGTGCCAGCAGCCAAGGGGTGAGCATTGGTTCACCCCTCCACTTT. Encoded protein: CASSQGVSIGSPLHF.

CDR3 nucleotide sequence: TGTGCCAGCGGCAGGCTCACTGAAGCTTTCTTT. It encodes CASGRLTEAFF. The rearrangement links TRBV12-3 or TRBV12-4 to TRBJ1-1; D ambiguous. The V and J ends lost 8 bases and 4 bases respectively, with 8 bases between them. The CDR3 is 11 residues long.

The chain uses TRBV7-2 and TRBJ2-3; no clear D gene. The CDR3 is 12 amino acids. The V gene's germline CDR1 is SGHTA and CDR2 FQGNSA. The V end lost 5 bases, the J end lost 2 bases, and 5 bases lay between the germline ends. Written as DNA, the CDR3 is TGTGCCAGCAGCCACCTCACAGATACGCAGTATTTT. The encoded protein is CASSHLTDTQYF.

The CDR3 spells CASSQDGQGGEKLFF. DNA for the CDR3: TGTGCCAGCAGCCAAGATGGCCAGGGTGGTGAAAAACTGTTTTTT. The chain is built from TRBV4-2 and TRBJ1-4; weak D call: TRBD1 (5 bases). Trimming cost V 0 bases and J 7 bases, with 12 bases left between them. Germline V gene sequence: CDR1 LGHNA, CDR2 YNFKEQ. This CDR3 spans 15 amino acids.

This clonotype was detected once. The chain carries TRBV10-3 and TRBJ2-2, with D possibly being TRBD1 (6 bases). The CDR3 loop spans 13 amino acids. Germline assignment: CDR1 ENHRY and CDR2 SYGVKD. The germline V and J ends were trimmed by 3 bases and 9 bases, with 11 bases remaining between them. The CDR3 DNA follows: TGTGCCATCAGTGACAGCAGGGGAAGGGAGCTGTTTTTT. It translates to CAISDSRGRELFF.

V gene TRBV2 combines with J gene TRBJ1-1, with D perhaps matching TRBD1 (5 bases). Trimming removed 6 bases from V and 4 bases from J, with 15 bases in between. There are 14 residues in the CDR3. Germline CDR1 SNHLY, CDR2 FYNNEI. The CDR3 region has the DNA TGTGCCAGCAGCTTGGGACTTAAGGCCACTGAAGCTTTCTTT. It codes for CASSLGLKATEAFF.

The chain carries TRBV20-1 and TRBJ2-7, with 11 bases fitting TRBD2. In germline, CDR1 is DFQATT, CDR2 SNEGSKA (reference sequence). This CDR3 comprises 13 residues. J was trimmed by 4 bases and V by 4 bases; bases with no gene match: 3. The CDR3 loop is CSATRTSGYEQYF. CDR3 sequence (DNA): TGCAGTGCTACCCGGACTAGCGGGTACGAGCAGTACTTC.

This clonotype has just a few counts. The V gene is TRBV7-3, the J gene TRBJ2-7; TRBD1 matches 7 bases. This CDR3 comprises 15 residues. V trimming: 0 bases; J trimming: 0 bases; junction bases outside the gene matches: 2. Germline V CDR1 and CDR2: SGHTA, FQGTGA. CDR3: CASSLTGQNSYEQYF. The CDR3 bases are TGTGCCAGCAGCTTAACGGGACAGAACTCCTACGAGCAGTACTTC.

There are a few counts of this clonotype. The rearrangement links TRBV18 to TRBJ2-1, with D tentatively TRBD2 (6 bases). The CDR3 sequence is 16 residues long. Germline V gene lookup returns CDR1 KGHSH and CDR2 LQKENI. The V end lost 0 bases, the J end lost 6 bases, and 15 bases lay between the germline ends. As DNA, the CDR3 is TGTGCCAGCTCACCACCGGCGCGCGGGACGGGCAATGAGCAGTTCTTC. Protein product: CASSPPARGTGNEQFF.

The rearrangement links TRBV2 to TRBJ2-1; D is ambiguous. Deletions cut 4 bases from V and 9 bases from J, with 10 bases between. The CDR3 sequence is 12 residues long. CDR1 is SNHLY and CDR2 is FYNNEI in the germline V gene. The CDR3 region has the DNA TGTGCCAGCAGTGTCCGCACTGGTGAGCAGTTCTTC. Amino acid sequence: CASSVRTGEQFF. Combining the CDR3 with reference TRBV2 and TRBJ2-1 gives the whole variable domain EPEVTQTPSHQVTQMGQEVILRCVPISNHLYFYWYRQILGQKVEFLVSFYNNEISEKSEIFDDQFSVERPDGSNFTLKIRSTKLEDSAMYFCASSVRTGEQFFGPGTRLTVL.

The V call is TRBV18, the J call TRBJ2-3; no reliable D call. Germline values: CDR1 KGHSH, CDR2 LQKENI. The CDR3 is made up of 14 amino acids. The V and J ends lost 3 bases and 2 bases respectively, with 9 bases between them. CDR3 bases: TGTGCCAGCTCACCGTTCGGGCTCACAGATACGCAGTATTTT. Its translation is CASSPFGLTDTQYF.

This clonotype appeared once. The gene calls are TRBV6-2 or TRBV6-3 and TRBJ2-1; 7 bases are shared with TRBD1. The CDR3 sequence is 12 residues long. The germline CDR1 and CDR2 sequences are MNHEY and SVGEGT. The ends lost 4 bases at V and 11 bases at J; junction bases unmatched: 5. In nucleotides, the CDR3 is TGTGCCAGCAGTTCACCGACAGGGCAGCAGTTCTTC. Its protein is CASSSPTGQQFF.

The chain carries TRBV12-3 or TRBV12-4 and TRBJ1-2; 9 nucleotides agree with TRBD1. J lost 7 bases, V lost 5 bases, and 11 bases had no gene match. The CDR3 has 15 residues. CDR3 in amino acids: CASSPRGQGTAGYTF. The CDR3 coding sequence is TGTGCCAGCAGTCCCCGGGGACAGGGAACGGCTGGCTACACCTTC.

This sequence joins TRBV7-9 and TRBJ2-7; TRBD2 aligns across 14 bases. CDR3 length: 16 residues. CDR1 is SEHNR, CDR2 FQNEAQ, per germline (reference sequence). The V and J ends lost 3 bases and 0 bases, in that order; junction bases with no gene match: 1. The CDR3 spells CASSLGTSGSSYEQYF. Here the CDR3 DNA reads TGTGCCAGCAGCTTGGGGACTAGCGGGAGCTCCTACGAGCAGTACTTC.

This clonotype came up a few times. The chain links TRBV5-1 to TRBJ1-4, with D perhaps matching TRBD1 (6 bases). Trimming stripped 4 bases from V and 4 bases from J, with 17 bases between. CDR3 length equals 16 residues. Looked up from germline, CDR1 is SGHRS and CDR2 is YFSETQ. The CDR3 DNA sequence: TGCGCCAGCAGCGCTACTCCACAGGGACTTAATGAAAAACTGTTTTTT. This sequence encodes CASSATPQGLNEKLFF.